The 26 T cell receptor beta chains below all came from one sample that was sequenced in a study of regulatory T cells in long-lasting Graves disease. Noted time point: persistent/refractory GD, antithyroid drugs over 5 years with positive TRAb. PBMCs provided the RNA from which the TCR library was made. In building TCR beta libraries, iRepertoire HTBI primers were used together with Arm-PCR of CDR3 regions. TCRdb re-called the multiplex PCR reads through MiXCR, storing one row per CDR3 protein. There are about 430,000 distinct CDR3 sequences in the sample; about 21% occur only once, and roughly an eighth lies in the top ten. Sequenced here: peripheral blood mononuclear cells (PBMCs), sampled when the disease was refractory, from a patient treated with antithyroid drugs. The receptor set was obtained from a female donor with Graves disease.

The gene calls are TRBV29-1 and TRBJ2-1; 10 nucleotides agree with TRBD2. From germline, CDR1 is SQVTM and CDR2 ANQGSEA. Trimming took 7 bases from V and 7 from J; bases not matched to a gene: 10. CDR3 size: 14 residues. CDR3 DNA: TGCAGCGGCCAGAGCCTAGCGGGAGAAAATGAGCAGTTCTTC. The encoded protein is CSGQSLAGENEQFF.

This chain connects TRBV7-9 to TRBJ2-3; D remains unclear. This CDR3 has 14 residues. Trimming left V 1 base short and J 2 bases short, with 7 bases between. Germline V gene lookup returns CDR1 SEHNR and CDR2 FQNEAQ (reference sequence). DNA of the CDR3: TGTGCCAGCAGCTTAGTGGGGTTCACAGATACGCAGTATTTT. This codes for CASSLVGFTDTQYF.

This clonotype was counted between two and nine times. The genes are TRBV2 and TRBJ2-4, with D possibly being TRBD1 or TRBD2 (8 bases each). Germline loops: CDR1 SNHLY, CDR2 FYNNEI. V gave up 8 bases and J gave up 5 bases, with 16 bases separating them. The CDR3 is 14 amino acids. The CDR3 DNA sequence: TGTGCCAGCCGGGAGGGACAGGTAGAAAACATTCAGTACTTC. This codes for CASREGQVENIQYF.

In this sample, this clonotype turned up many times. V gene TRBV7-9 combines with J gene TRBJ2-7; D might be TRBD1 (5 bases). This CDR3 is 13 amino acids long. V lost 5 bases, J lost 4 bases, and 12 bases lay in between. Germline CDR1 reads SEHNR; CDR2 reads FQNEAQ (reference sequence). This CDR3 reads CASSPSGLYEQYF. CDR3 sequence (DNA): TGTGCCAGCAGCCCGTCAGGGCTATACGAGCAGTACTTC.

This clonotype appeared once. This rearrangement joins TRBV28 to TRBJ2-1; D perhaps matches TRBD1 (5 bases). V lost 2 bases and J lost 2, with 13 bases in between. This CDR3 region has 16 residues. The germline V gene encodes CDR1 MDHEN and CDR2 SYDVKM. CDR3 amino acids: CASSLRPGFTYNEQFF. For the CDR3, the DNA is TGTGCCAGCAGTTTACGGCCAGGGTTCACCTACAATGAGCAGTTCTTC.

This clonotype was seen ten or more times. The CDR3 nucleotides are TGTGCCAGCAGTAGAGGGGGAGAGGGCGAAGCTTTCTTT. This translates into CASSRGGEGEAFF. This chain uses TRBV28 with TRBJ1-1; tentatively, D is TRBD1 (6 bases). Germline V gene lookup returns CDR1 MDHEN and CDR2 SYDVKM. The CDR3 extends over 13 amino acids. The germline V and J ends were trimmed by 5 bases and 8 bases, with 15 bases remaining between them.

Written as DNA, the CDR3 is TGTGCCAGCAGTTTATCGGGGGTTTTTTGGGGTGAAGCTTTCTTT. It yields the protein CASSLSGVFWGEAFF. J is TRBJ1-1 and V is TRBV28; possible D gene TRBD1, 5 bases. CDR1 and CDR2 from the germline V gene are MDHEN and SYDVKM. V lost 1 base, J lost 7 bases, and 16 bases lay in between. The CDR3 length is 15 residues.

This clonotype showed up many times. The J gene is TRBJ2-7, the V gene TRBV29-1; D gene unclear. Germline lookup yields CDR1 SQVTM and CDR2 ANQGSEA. V gave up 3 bases and J gave up 8 bases, with 14 bases separating them. This CDR3 is built from 12 residues. CDR3 DNA sequence: TGCAGCGTTGAGGCAGATCCTACGCAGCAGTACTTC. Amino acid sequence: CSVEADPTQQYF.

This clonotype was counted a single time. V gene TRBV4-1 combines with J gene TRBJ1-4; D is uncertain. The length of the CDR3 is 16 residues. Trimming stripped 0 bases from V and 9 bases from J, with 17 bases between. CDR1 MGHRA and CDR2 YSYEKL come from the germline V gene. The CDR3 here is CASSQDTQPQGKKLFF. Written as DNA, the CDR3 is TGCGCCAGCAGCCAAGATACACAGCCCCAAGGGAAAAAACTGTTTTTT.

At least ten counts were recorded for this clonotype. The chain combines TRBV28 with TRBJ2-5; tentatively, D is TRBD2 (5 bases). V dropped 1 base and J dropped 3 bases, with 6 bases sitting between them. This CDR3 contains 13 residues. CDR1 MDHEN and CDR2 SYDVKM come from the germline V gene. As DNA, the CDR3 is TGTGCCAGCAGTTTATCCGGGAAAGAGACCCAGTACTTC. Its protein is CASSLSGKETQYF.

The table lists this clonotype with many counts. The V call is TRBV29-1, the J call TRBJ2-7; 7 bases match TRBD2. The CDR3 totals 17 residues. CDR1 is SQVTM and CDR2 is ANQGSEA in the germline V gene. CDR3 bases: TGCACCGTCCTAAGAGGCCTTCGGTCTAGCGGTTCCTACGAGCAGTACTTC. It encodes CTVLRGLRSSGSYEQYF.

The rearrangement uses TRBV10-3 and TRBJ2-1, with 11 positions matching TRBD2. This CDR3 region has 17 residues. CDR1 is ENHRY, CDR2 SYGVKD, per germline. With V trimmed by 0 bases and J by 10 bases, 11 bases remained unmatched. CDR3 coding DNA: TGTGCCATCAGTGAGTCGGTTTGGCTAGCGGGAGGAAGGGAGCAGTTCTTC. It yields the protein CAISESVWLAGGREQFF.

This clonotype was seen ten or more times. The chain employs TRBV28 and TRBJ1-2, with TRBD1 matching over 7 bases. Germline trimming cut 8 bases from V and 0 bases from J; bases unmatched to any gene: 9. The CDR3 has 15 residues. Looked up from germline, CDR1 is MDHEN and CDR2 is SYDVKM. This CDR3 is CASGPRDRPNYGYTF. The CDR3 DNA is TGTGCCAGCGGCCCTAGGGACAGACCTAACTATGGCTACACCTTC.

This clonotype was detected ten times or more. The chain uses TRBV12-3 or TRBV12-4 and TRBJ1-1; D unclear. There are 14 residues in the CDR3. V lost 2 bases, J lost 5 bases, and 12 bases lay in between. For the CDR3, the DNA is TGTGCCAGCAGTTTAAAGGGTTTCGTAACTGAAGCTTTCTTT. It translates to CASSLKGFVTEAFF.

This clonotype was picked up many times. V gene TRBV24-1 combines with J gene TRBJ1-5; TRBD1 aligns across 8 bases. Unmatched junction bases numbered 6, after V lost 9 bases and J lost 3 bases. Germline CDR1 KGHDR, CDR2 SFDVKD. The CDR3 runs to 14 residues. CDR3 bases: TGTGCCACCGCCGGGACAGGAGACAATCAGCCCCAGCATTTT. Amino acid sequence: CATAGTGDNQPQHF.

This clonotype was picked up many times. The chain employs TRBV6-5 and TRBJ1-4; D gene ambiguous. The V gene's germline CDR1 is MNHEY and CDR2 SVGAGI. V lost 2 bases and J 5 bases, leaving 12 bases between the germline ends. CDR3 length equals 15 residues. The CDR3 nucleotides read TGTGCCAGCAGTTACCTCGGCCGCCTGAATGAAAAACTGTTTTTT. It encodes CASSYLGRLNEKLFF.

Only a few counts were recorded for this clonotype. This chain links TRBV29-1 with TRBJ2-7; tentative D call: TRBD1 (5 bases). This CDR3 has 13 residues. V dropped 6 bases and J dropped 2 bases, with 14 bases sitting between them. From germline, CDR1 is SQVTM and CDR2 ANQGSEA. CDR3 sequence: CSVEMDKPYEQYF. The CDR3 DNA reads TGCAGCGTGGAAATGGACAAGCCCTACGAGCAGTACTTC.

This clonotype was detected ten times or more. The J gene is TRBJ1-2, the V gene TRBV12-3 or TRBV12-4; the match to TRBD1 covers 7 bases. The CDR3 is made up of 16 amino acids. The V gene end was trimmed by 7 bases and the J gene end by 0 bases; junction bases not matched to a gene: 11. CDR3 DNA sequence: TGTGCCAGCACCTCGGGACAGATCGTGACTAACTATGGCTACACCTTC. It specifies CASTSGQIVTNYGYTF.

This clonotype has a count of ten or more. CDR3 sequence (DNA): TGTGCCAGCAGGTCCGACAGAAATAATTCACCCCTCCACTTT. Residues: CASRSDRNNSPLHF. The chain couples TRBV2 to TRBJ1-6, with D perhaps matching TRBD1 (5 bases). V shed 6 bases and J shed 5 bases, with 11 bases lying between them. The CDR3 has 14 amino acids. CDR1 and CDR2 (germline): SNHLY, FYNNEI.

This clonotype has a count of ten or more. The genes are TRBV10-3 and TRBJ1-2; no firm D call. The CDR3 extends over 17 amino acids. CDR1 ENHRY and CDR2 SYGVKD come from the germline V gene. V was cut by 0 bases and J by 0 bases, with 14 bases left in between. CDR3 coding DNA: TGTGCCATCAGTGAGTCGGCAGGTCAGACTTCTAACTATGGCTACACCTTC. Translation: CAISESAGQTSNYGYTF.

This clonotype occurred a few times. V and J are TRBV20-1 and TRBJ2-7, with D perhaps matching TRBD1 (6 bases). Germline lookup yields CDR1 DFQATT and CDR2 SNEGSKA (reference sequence). The CDR3 is 14 residues long. V was trimmed by 3 bases and J by 3 bases, leaving 15 bases between them. The CDR3 loop is CSASDRKDHYEQYF. Written as DNA, the CDR3 is TGCAGTGCTAGTGACAGGAAGGACCACTACGAGCAGTACTTC.

This clonotype was detected ten times or more. J is TRBJ2-5 and V is TRBV12-3 or TRBV12-4, with 8 bases aligning to TRBD1. The CDR3 runs to 14 residues. J lost 3 bases, V lost 3 bases, and 3 bases had no gene match. This chain's CDR3 is CASSFIQGEETQYF. The CDR3 nucleotides are TGTGCCAGCAGTTTTATACAGGGGGAAGAGACCCAGTACTTC.

This clonotype came up many times. The chain has TRBV27 and TRBJ2-7; 7 bases match TRBD2. The germline gives CDR1 MNHEY, CDR2 SMNVEV (reference sequence). This CDR3 is built from 14 residues. The V gene end was trimmed by 4 bases and the J gene end by 2 bases; junction bases not matched to a gene: 5. The CDR3 bases are TGTGCCAGCAGTTCCGGGACTACCCCCTACGAGCAGTACTTC. Residues: CASSSGTTPYEQYF.

This rearrangement joins TRBV28 to TRBJ2-3, with TRBD1 as a possible D gene (5 bases). The V end lost 6 bases, the J end lost 0 bases, and 13 bases lay between the germline ends. Germline V gene sequence: CDR1 MDHEN, CDR2 SYDVKM. The length of the CDR3 is 15 residues. The DNA for the CDR3 is TGTGCCAGCAGAGCGACAGAAGTTAGCACAGATACGCAGTATTTT. Its translation: CASRATEVSTDTQYF.

The chain is built from TRBV29-1 and TRBJ2-1; 10 bases line up with TRBD1. The CDR3 runs to 15 residues. Germline lookup yields CDR1 SQVTM and CDR2 ANQGSEA. V dropped 1 base and J dropped 5; count of bases not matched to a gene: 5. CDR3 DNA: TGCAGCGTTGAAGGGGGACAGGGGTTTAACAATGAGCAGTTCTTC. Its translation is CSVEGGQGFNNEQFF.

This clonotype was seen more than once but under ten times. This chain connects TRBV14 to TRBJ2-7, with D possibly being TRBD1 (5 bases). The CDR3 spans 15 residues. V gave up 0 bases and J gave up 0 bases, with 9 bases separating them. Germline V gene data show CDR1 as SGHDN and CDR2 as FVKESK. As DNA, the CDR3 is TGTGCCAGCAGCCAAGAAACAGGTCCCTCCTACGAGCAGTACTTC. Protein: CASSQETGPSYEQYF.